A selection of T cell receptor beta chains follows, all from one sample in a study of blood T cells in healthy people across ages. TCRdb called the 5' RACE reads again in MiXCR, with one record for every CDR3 protein. The repertoire has roughly 1,700,000 distinct CDR3 sequences, approximately 28% of them found once; the top ten carry roughly 8%. Sample: blood. These receptors all come from a woman in her 30s in good health. CDR3s include the opening cysteine and the closing phenylalanine or tryptophan. The D gene is left open where the match is weak. The size field is filled for only some rows; it gives once, few, many or a size class.

size	D	V	J	CDR3	DNA
many	-	TRBV11-2	TRBJ2-7	CASTRYGTLAGYEQYF	TGTGCCAGCACAAGATACGGGACTCTAGCCGGCTACGAGCAGTACTTC
once	TRBD2	TRBV30	TRBJ2-1	CAWREVGGDALSSYNEQFF	TGTGCCTGGAGGGAGGTCGGGGGGGACGCTCTAAGCTCCTACAATGAGCAGTTCTTC
-	-	TRBV7-9	TRBJ2-7	CASSLRPVPYEQYF	TGTGCCAGCAGCTTACGGCCAGTGCCCTACGAGCAGTACTTC
-	-	TRBV20-1	TRBJ2-3	CSTRDARSTDTQYF	TGCAGTACTAGAGATGCCCGTAGCACAGATACGCAGTATTTT
-	-	TRBV10-3	TRBJ2-1	CAISGAGSYNEQFF	TGTGCCATCAGTGGGGCGGGCTCCTACAATGAGCAGTTCTTC
-	-	TRBV7-2	TRBJ2-1	CASSSSDEWSSYEQFF	TGTGCCAGCAGCTCCTCAGACGAGTGGAGCTCCTACGAGCAGTTCTTC
-	-	TRBV9	TRBJ2-3	CASSSRLTDTQYF	TGTGCCAGCAGCTCCAGACTAACAGATACGCAGTATTTT
-	-	TRBV28	TRBJ1-2	CASSLRFGYGYTF	TGTGCCAGCAGTCTAAGGTTCGGCTATGGCTACACCTTC
-	TRBD1	TRBV27	TRBJ1-5	CASSLTTPRGPGQPQHF	TGTGCCAGCAGTTTAACCACACCTAGGGGGCCCGGACAGCCCCAGCATTTT
-	-	TRBV12-3/TRBV12-4	TRBJ1-6	CASSPPWDENSPLHF	TGTGCCAGCAGCCCCCCGTGGGATGAGAATTCACCCCTCCACTTT
many	TRBD2	TRBV18	TRBJ2-7	CASSTTSGSSYEQYF	TGTGCCAGCTCAACGACTAGCGGGTCTTCCTACGAGCAGTACTTC
-	-	TRBV12-3/TRBV12-4	TRBJ2-5	CASNTTAIQETQYF	TGTGCCAGCAACACGACAGCGATCCAAGAGACCCAGTACTTC
-	TRBD2	TRBV7-3	TRBJ2-7	CASSALAGREQYF	TGTGCCAGCAGCGCACTAGCGGGGCGCGAGCAGTACTTC
-	-	TRBV5-1	TRBJ2-7	CASSLNGSPYEQYF	TGCGCCAGCAGCTTGAACGGGAGTCCCTACGAGCAGTACTTC
many	-	TRBV4-1	TRBJ1-6	CASSPGHDQGSPLHF	TGCGCCAGCAGCCCCGGACACGACCAGGGCTCACCCCTCCACTTT
-	-	TRBV7-2	TRBJ2-1	CASSPRGQNNEQFF	TGTGCCAGCAGCCCCCGAGGACAGAACAATGAGCAGTTCTTC
many	TRBD1	TRBV5-1	TRBJ2-1	CASRSGQGIDNEQFF	TGCGCCAGCAGGTCGGGACAGGGGATCGACAATGAGCAGTTCTTC
-	-	TRBV7-2	TRBJ2-6	CASSPDGGAGANVLTF	TGTGCCAGCAGCCCCGACGGGGGTGCTGGGGCCAACGTCCTGACTTTC
-	-	TRBV28	TRBJ2-1	CATAHGLYNEQFF	TGTGCCACCGCCCACGGACTCTACAATGAGCAGTTCTTC
-	TRBD1	TRBV4-3	TRBJ1-2	CASSQGDRGYYGYTF	TGCGCCAGCAGCCAGGGGGACAGGGGGTACTATGGCTACACCTTC
many	TRBD2	TRBV7-2	TRBJ2-7	CASRSGTHYEQYF	TGTGCCAGTCGCAGCGGGACCCACTACGAGCAGTACTTC
few	-	TRBV20-1	TRBJ2-7	CSARDGGYGQYF	TGCAGTGCTAGAGACGGAGGGTACGGGCAGTACTTC
few	-	TRBV11-2	TRBJ2-7	CASSLDGEYEQYF	TGTGCCAGCAGCTTAGATGGAGAGTACGAGCAGTACTTC
-	TRBD1	TRBV6-6	TRBJ1-1	CASSYSGTGGNTEAFF	TGTGCCAGCAGTTACTCCGGGACAGGGGGGAACACTGAAGCTTTCTTT
once	TRBD1	TRBV7-9	TRBJ1-2	CASSRGDRRANGYTF	TGTGCCAGCAGCCGGGGGGACAGAAGAGCCAATGGCTACACCTTC
-	-	TRBV9	TRBJ2-4	CASSVGIAPSESQYF	TGTGCCAGCAGCGTAGGCATAGCCCCCTCAGAGTCCCAGTACTTC
few	TRBD2	TRBV18	TRBJ2-1	CASSSTSGGDEQFF	TGTGCCAGCTCCTCGACTAGCGGGGGCGATGAGCAGTTCTTC
many	-	TRBV20-1	TRBJ2-7	CSARVVPDSYEQYF	TGCAGTGCTAGAGTAGTACCAGACTCCTACGAGCAGTACTTC
-	-	TRBV12-3/TRBV12-4	TRBJ2-3	CASSLSAGSPSTDAQYF	TGTGCCAGCAGTTTGAGTGCTGGAAGTCCTAGCACAGATGCGCAGTATTTT
-	TRBD2	TRBV6-6	TRBJ2-1	CASSYSSGSESDEQFF	TGTGCCAGCAGTTACTCCAGCGGGAGTGAGTCAGATGAGCAGTTCTTC
few	-	TRBV20-1	TRBJ2-1	CSARPGPQVPSNEQFF	TGCAGTGCTAGACCAGGGCCGCAGGTCCCTTCCAATGAGCAGTTCTTC
few	TRBD2	TRBV7-2	TRBJ2-5	CASSPSPTSLQYF	TGTGCCAGCAGCCCCTCGCCGACTAGCTTACAGTACTTC
-	TRBD2	TRBV5-6	TRBJ2-3	CARSLVAGSTDTQYF	TGTGCCCGCAGCTTGGTAGCGGGTAGCACAGATACGCAGTATTTT
-	TRBD1	TRBV5-4	TRBJ1-5	CASSLDRGVYSNQPQHF	TGTGCCAGCAGCTTGGACAGGGGGGTTTATAGCAATCAGCCCCAGCATTTT
-	-	TRBV5-5	TRBJ2-6	CASSLGGRSGANVLTF	TGTGCCAGCAGCTTGGGAGGGAGGTCTGGGGCCAACGTCCTGACTTTC
-	TRBD1	TRBV6-1	TRBJ2-3	CASSESETGGADTQYF	TGTGCCAGCAGTGAATCCGAGACAGGGGGCGCAGATACGCAGTATTTT
-	TRBD1	TRBV6-2/TRBV6-3	TRBJ1-5	CASGSPPGQGKIGGNQPQHF	TGTGCCAGCGGCTCCCCCCCGGGACAGGGAAAAATTGGAGGCAATCAGCCCCAGCATTTT
few	TRBD1	TRBV30	TRBJ2-7	CAWIAQRGQDGEQYF	TGTGCCTGGATTGCCCAACGGGGACAGGACGGCGAGCAGTACTTC
-	-	TRBV7-6	TRBJ2-7	CASSLIGGKQYF	TGTGCCAGCAGCTTGATCGGCGGCAAGCAGTACTTC
-	TRBD2	TRBV4-1	TRBJ2-3	CASSHTLAGATDTQYF	TGCGCCAGCAGCCATACTCTAGCGGGGGCCACAGATACGCAGTATTTT
-	-	TRBV20-1	TRBJ2-5	CSAGDPFFREQYF	TGCAGTGCTGGTGACCCCTTCTTTCGCGAGCAGTACTTT
-	TRBD2	TRBV20-1	TRBJ2-1	CSAGLAHYNGQFF	TGCAGTGCTGGACTAGCTCACTACAATGGGCAGTTCTTC
few	-	TRBV4-1	TRBJ2-1	CASSHTSPGDINEQFF	TGCGCCAGCAGCCATACCTCGCCGGGGGATATCAATGAGCAGTTCTTC
-	-	TRBV9	TRBJ2-3	CASSVDGQSTDTQYF	TGTGCCAGCAGCGTGGACGGGCAGAGCACAGATACGCAGTATTTT
many	TRBD2	TRBV5-1	TRBJ2-7	CASSFSGGYEQYF	TGCGCCAGCAGCTTTTCGGGGGGCTACGAGCAGTACTTC